The TCR beta chain under discussion was sequenced for a study of response to subunit inactivated influenza vaccine. TCRdb re-called the RT-PCR reads through MiXCR, storing one row per CDR3 protein. The sample has around 570,000 distinct CDR3 sequences, less than 8% seen once. This clonotype was seen many times. The CDR3 is made up of 13 amino acids. Germline loops: CDR1 MGHDK, CDR2 SYGVNS. Trimming took off 1 base at V and 4 bases at J, with 7 bases between the two ends. The specimen was PBMCs from blood, collected around 25 months after vaccination. This chain links TRBV25-1 with TRBJ1-2; a possible D gene is TRBD1 (5 bases). The receptor was derived from a man aged 45 to 70 who received an inactivated influenza vaccine. CDR3 sequence reads: CASSESGTYGYTF. CDR3 nucleotide sequence: TGTGCCAGCAGTGAATCTGGGACCTATGGCTACACCTTC.